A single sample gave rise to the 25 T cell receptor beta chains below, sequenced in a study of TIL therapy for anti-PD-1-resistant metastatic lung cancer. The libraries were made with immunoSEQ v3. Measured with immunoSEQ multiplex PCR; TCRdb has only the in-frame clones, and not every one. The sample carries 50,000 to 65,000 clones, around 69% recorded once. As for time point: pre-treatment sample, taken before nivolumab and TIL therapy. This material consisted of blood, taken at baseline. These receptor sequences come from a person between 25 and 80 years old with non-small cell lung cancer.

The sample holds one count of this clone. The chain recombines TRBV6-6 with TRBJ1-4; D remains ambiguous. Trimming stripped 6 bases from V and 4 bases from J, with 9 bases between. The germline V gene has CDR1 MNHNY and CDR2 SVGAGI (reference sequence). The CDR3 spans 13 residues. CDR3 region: CASRIYNNEKLFF. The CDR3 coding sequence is TGTGCCAGCAGAATTTACAATAATGAAAAACTGTTTTTT.

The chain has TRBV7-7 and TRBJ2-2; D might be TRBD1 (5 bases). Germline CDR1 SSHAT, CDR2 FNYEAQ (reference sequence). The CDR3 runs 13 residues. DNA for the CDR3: TGTGCTACAGGCGTCTCGAACGTCGGGGAGCTGTTTTTT. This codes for CATGVSNVGELFF.

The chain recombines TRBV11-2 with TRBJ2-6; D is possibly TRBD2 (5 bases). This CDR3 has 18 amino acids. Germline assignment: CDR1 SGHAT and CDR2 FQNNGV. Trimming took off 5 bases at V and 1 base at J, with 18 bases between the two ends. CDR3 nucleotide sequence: TGTGCCAGCAGCCCCAGTGGTAGCGTGCCTTCTGGGGCCAACGTCCTGACTTTC. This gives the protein CASSPSGSVPSGANVLTF.

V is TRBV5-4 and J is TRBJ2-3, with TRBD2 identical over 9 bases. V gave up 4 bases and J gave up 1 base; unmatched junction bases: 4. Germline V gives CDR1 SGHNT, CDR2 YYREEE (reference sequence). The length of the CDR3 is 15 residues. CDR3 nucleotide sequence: TGTGCCAGCAGCATCTCTAGCGGGGGCACAGATACGCAGTATTTT. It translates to CASSISSGGTDTQYF.

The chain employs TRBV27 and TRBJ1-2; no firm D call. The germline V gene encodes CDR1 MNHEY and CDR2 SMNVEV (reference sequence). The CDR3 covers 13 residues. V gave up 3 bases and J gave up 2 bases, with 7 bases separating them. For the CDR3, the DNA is TGTGCCAGCAGTTTTAAGGGAAACTATGGCTACACCTTC. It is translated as CASSFKGNYGYTF.

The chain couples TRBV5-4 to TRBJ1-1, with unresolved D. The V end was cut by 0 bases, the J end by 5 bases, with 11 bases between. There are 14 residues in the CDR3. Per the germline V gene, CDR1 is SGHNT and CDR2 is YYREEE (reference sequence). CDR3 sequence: CASSLEFSGTEAFF. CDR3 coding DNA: TGTGCCAGCAGCTTGGAGTTCTCGGGTACTGAAGCTTTCTTT.

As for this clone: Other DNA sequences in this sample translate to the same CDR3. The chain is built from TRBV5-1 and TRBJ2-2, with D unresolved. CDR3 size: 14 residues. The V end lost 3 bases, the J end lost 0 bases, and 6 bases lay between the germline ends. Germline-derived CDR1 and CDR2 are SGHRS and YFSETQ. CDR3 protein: CASSSDTNTGELFF. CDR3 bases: TGCGCCAGCAGCTCTGACACGAACACCGGGGAGCTGTTTTTT. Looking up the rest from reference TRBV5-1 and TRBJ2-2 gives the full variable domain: KAGVTQTPRYLIKTRGQQVTLSCSPISGHRSVSWYQQTPGQGLQFLFEYFSETQRNKGNFPGRFSGRQFSNSRSEMNVSTLELGDSALYLCASSSDTNTGELFFGEGSRLTVL.

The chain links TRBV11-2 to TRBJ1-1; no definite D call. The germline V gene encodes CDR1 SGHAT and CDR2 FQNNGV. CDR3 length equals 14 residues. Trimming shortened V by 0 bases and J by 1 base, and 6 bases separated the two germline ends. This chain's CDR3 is CASSLERQNTEAFF. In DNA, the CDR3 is TGTGCCAGCAGCTTAGAAAGACAGAACACTGAAGCTTTCTTT.

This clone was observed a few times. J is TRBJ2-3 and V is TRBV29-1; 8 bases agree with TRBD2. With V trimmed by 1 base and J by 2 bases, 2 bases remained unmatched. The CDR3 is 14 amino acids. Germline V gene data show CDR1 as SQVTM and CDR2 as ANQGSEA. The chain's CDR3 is CSVEGSGTTDTQYF. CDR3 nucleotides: TGCAGCGTTGAAGGTAGCGGGACCACAGATACGCAGTATTTT.

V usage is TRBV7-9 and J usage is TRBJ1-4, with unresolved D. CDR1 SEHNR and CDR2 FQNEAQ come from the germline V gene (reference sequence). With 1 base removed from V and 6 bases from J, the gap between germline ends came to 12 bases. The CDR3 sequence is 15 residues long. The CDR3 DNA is TGTGCCAGCAGCTTAGGCAGTCTATGGGATGAAAAACTGTTTTTT. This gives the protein CASSLGSLWDEKLFF.

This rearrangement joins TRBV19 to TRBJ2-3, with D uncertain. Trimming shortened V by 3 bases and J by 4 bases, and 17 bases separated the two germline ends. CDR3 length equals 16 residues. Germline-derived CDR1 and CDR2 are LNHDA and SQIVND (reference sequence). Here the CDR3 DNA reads TGTGCCAGTAGTATCAACAACCCCCAGTTTTCAGATACGCAGTATTTT. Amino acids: CASSINNPQFSDTQYF.

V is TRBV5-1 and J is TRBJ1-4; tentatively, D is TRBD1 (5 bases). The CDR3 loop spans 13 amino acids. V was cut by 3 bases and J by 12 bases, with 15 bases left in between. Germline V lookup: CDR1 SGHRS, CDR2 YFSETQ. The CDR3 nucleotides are TGCGCCAGCAGCTCAGGAGGGGCCGGGGAACTGTTTTTT. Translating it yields CASSSGGAGELFF.

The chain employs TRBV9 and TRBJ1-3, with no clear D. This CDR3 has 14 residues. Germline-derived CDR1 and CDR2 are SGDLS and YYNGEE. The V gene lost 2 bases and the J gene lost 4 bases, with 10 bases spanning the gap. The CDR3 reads CASSVHTSGNTIYF. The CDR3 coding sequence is TGTGCCAGCAGCGTCCACACGTCGGGAAACACCATATATTTT.

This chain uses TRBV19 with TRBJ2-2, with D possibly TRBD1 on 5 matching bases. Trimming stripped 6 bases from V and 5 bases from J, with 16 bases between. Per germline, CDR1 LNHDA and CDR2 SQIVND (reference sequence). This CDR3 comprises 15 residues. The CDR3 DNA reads TGTGCCAGTAGAGTCCCACAGGCGGAAACCGGGGAGCTGTTTTTT. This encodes CASRVPQAETGELFF.

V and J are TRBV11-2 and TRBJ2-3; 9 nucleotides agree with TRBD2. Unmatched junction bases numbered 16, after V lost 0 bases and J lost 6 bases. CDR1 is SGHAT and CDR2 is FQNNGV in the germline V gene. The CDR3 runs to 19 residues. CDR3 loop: CASSLDRGASGGSFDTQYF. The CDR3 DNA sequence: TGTGCCAGCAGCTTAGATCGGGGCGCGAGCGGGGGGAGTTTTGATACGCAGTATTTT.

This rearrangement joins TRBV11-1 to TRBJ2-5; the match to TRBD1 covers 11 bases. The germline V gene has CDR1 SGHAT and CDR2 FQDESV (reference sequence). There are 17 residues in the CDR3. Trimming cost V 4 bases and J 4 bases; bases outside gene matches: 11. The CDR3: CASSSAPGTGGSETQYF. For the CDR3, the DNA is TGTGCCAGCAGCTCGGCCCCCGGGACAGGGGGATCAGAGACCCAGTACTTC. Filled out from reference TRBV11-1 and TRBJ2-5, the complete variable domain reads EAEVAQSPRYKITEKSQAVAFWCDPISGHATLYWYRQILGQGPELLVQFQDESVVDDSQLPKDRFSAERLKGVDSTLKIQPAELGDSAMYLCASSSAPGTGGSETQYFGPGTRLLVL.

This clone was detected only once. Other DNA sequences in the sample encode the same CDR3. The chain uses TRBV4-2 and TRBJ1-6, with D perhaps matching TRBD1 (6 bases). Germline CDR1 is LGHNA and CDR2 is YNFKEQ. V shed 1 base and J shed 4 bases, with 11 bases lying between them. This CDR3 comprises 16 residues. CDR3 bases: TGTGCCAGCAGCCAAGGGGATAGGGGGTATAATTCACCCCTCCACTTT. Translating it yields CASSQGDRGYNSPLHF.

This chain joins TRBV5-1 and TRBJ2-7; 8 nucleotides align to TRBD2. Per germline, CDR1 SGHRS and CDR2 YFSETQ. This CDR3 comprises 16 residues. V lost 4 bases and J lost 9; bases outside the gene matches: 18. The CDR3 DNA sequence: TGCGCCAGCAGCCCCACCGGGGCTAGCGGGCGGGCACCGCAGTACTTC. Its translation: CASSPTGASGRAPQYF.

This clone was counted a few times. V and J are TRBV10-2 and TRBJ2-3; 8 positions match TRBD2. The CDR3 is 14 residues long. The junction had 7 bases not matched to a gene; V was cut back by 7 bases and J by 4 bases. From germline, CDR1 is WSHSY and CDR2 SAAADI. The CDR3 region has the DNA TGCGCCAGCAAGACGGGAGGGCCCGCAGATACGCAGTATTTT. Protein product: CASKTGGPADTQYF.

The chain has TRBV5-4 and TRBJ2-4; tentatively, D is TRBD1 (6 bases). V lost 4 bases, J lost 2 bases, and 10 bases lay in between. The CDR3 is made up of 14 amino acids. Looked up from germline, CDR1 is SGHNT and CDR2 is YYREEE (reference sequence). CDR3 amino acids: CASSVTGTKNIQYF. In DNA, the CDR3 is TGTGCCAGCAGCGTTACAGGGACCAAAAACATTCAGTACTTC.

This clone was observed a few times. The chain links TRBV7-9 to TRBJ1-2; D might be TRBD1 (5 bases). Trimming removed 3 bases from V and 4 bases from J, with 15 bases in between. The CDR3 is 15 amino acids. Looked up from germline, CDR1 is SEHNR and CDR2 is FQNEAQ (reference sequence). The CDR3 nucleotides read TGTGCCAGCAGCTTCGGATCAACCGGGGGCTATGGCTACACCTTC. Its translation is CASSFGSTGGYGYTF.

DNA for the CDR3: TGTGCCAGTAGTTCCAAGGGCGGGAGGACAGATACGCAGTATTTT. Translating gives CASSSKGGRTDTQYF. The rearrangement joins TRBV19 to TRBJ2-3; 8 bases map to TRBD2. V was clipped by 5 bases and J by 3 bases; unmatched bases: 7. CDR3 length: 15 residues. The germline gives CDR1 LNHDA, CDR2 SQIVND (reference sequence).

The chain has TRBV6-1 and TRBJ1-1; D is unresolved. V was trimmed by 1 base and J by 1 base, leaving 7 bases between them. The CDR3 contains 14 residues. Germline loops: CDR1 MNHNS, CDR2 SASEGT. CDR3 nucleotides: TGTGCCAGCAGTGAAGTAGGCGGGAACACTGAAGCTTTCTTT. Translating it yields CASSEVGGNTEAFF.

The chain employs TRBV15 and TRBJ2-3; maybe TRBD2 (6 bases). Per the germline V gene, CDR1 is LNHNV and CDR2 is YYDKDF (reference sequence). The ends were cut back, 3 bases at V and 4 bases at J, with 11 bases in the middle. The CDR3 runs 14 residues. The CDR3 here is CATSSTGVSDTQYF. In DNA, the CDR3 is TGTGCCACCAGCAGTACGGGAGTTTCAGATACGCAGTATTTT.

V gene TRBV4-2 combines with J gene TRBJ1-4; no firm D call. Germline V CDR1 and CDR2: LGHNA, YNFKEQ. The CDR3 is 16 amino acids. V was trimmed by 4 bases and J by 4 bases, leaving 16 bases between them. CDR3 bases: TGTGCCAGCAGCCGAACCGTTGAAAGACATAATGAAAAACTGTTTTTT. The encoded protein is CASSRTVERHNEKLFF.